These T cell receptor beta chains were read from a single sample in a study of cytomegalovirus exposure and HLA in healthy donors. Libraries were prepared by immunoSEQ multiplex PCR; TCRdb keeps only in-frame clonotypes and omits some of them. The record lists roughly 54,000 clones, of which the ten most abundant hold roughly an eighth. The sequenced sample was PBMCs. The receptors originated from a woman aged 25-40 years in good health and CMV-seropositive. The CDR3 runs from the conserved cysteine through the conserved F or W. D genes are given only for firm matches.

D	J	V	DNA	CDR3
NA	TRBJ1-2	TRBV4-2	TGTGCCAGCAGCCAAGGGGGAGAGGATGGCTACACCTTC	CASSQGGEDGYTF
NA	TRBJ2-7	TRBV7-9	TGTGCCAGCAGACGCGCCTGGGGGGACTCCTACGAGCAGTACTTC	CASRRAWGDSYEQYF
TRBD2	TRBJ2-7	TRBV11-2	TGTGCCAGCAGCTACAAGCGGGACCGGCAGTTCTACGAGCAGTACTTC	CASSYKRDRQFYEQYF
NA	TRBJ2-5	TRBV4-1	TGCGCCAGCAGCCAAGCGGGAGTCCAACAAGAGACCCAGTACTTC	CASSQAGVQQETQYF
TRBD1	TRBJ2-5	TRBV6-1	TGTGCCAGCATTGTGGACAGGGGAGGAGAGACCCAGTACTTC	CASIVDRGGETQYF
NA	TRBJ2-7	TRBV5-1	TGCGCCAGCAGCTTGTTCATTCAGGACAAGGCTACCTACGAGCAGTACTTC	CASSLFIQDKATYEQYF
TRBD1	TRBJ2-7	TRBV2	TGTGCCAGCAGTGCATACAGGGGGCCCTACGAGCAGTACTTC	CASSAYRGPYEQYF
TRBD1	TRBJ1-1	TRBV30	TGTGCCTGGAGTCGGCCCATGGGACAGGGAATTGCTGAAGCTTTCTTT	CAWSRPMGQGIAEAFF
TRBD2	TRBJ2-7	TRBV2	TGTGCCAGCAGTCTTCATACTAGCGGGGGTCTTTCCGAGCAGTACTTC	CASSLHTSGGLSEQYF
NA	TRBJ2-7	TRBV4-2	TGTGCCAGCAGCCAAGATCTGCAGGGGCCCTACGAGCAGTACTTC	CASSQDLQGPYEQYF
NA	TRBJ2-2	TRBV7-9	TGTGCCAGCAGCTCTACTCACCAGGGAAACACCGGGGAGCTGTTTTTT	CASSSTHQGNTGELFF
NA	TRBJ1-1	TRBV6-4	TGTGCCAGCAGCCCCACGAGGGAAAACACTGAAGCTTTCTTT	CASSPTRENTEAFF
NA	TRBJ2-7	TRBV9	TGTGCCAGCAGCGTAGGGGGCCGCTCCAACGAGCAGTACTTC	CASSVGGRSNEQYF
NA	TRBJ1-2	TRBV30	TGTGCCTGGAGTCCACAGGGCTACTATGGCTACACCTTC	CAWSPQGYYGYTF
NA	TRBJ1-5	TRBV12-5	TGTGCTAGTGGTAGGGAGCTGTATAGCAATCAGCCCCAGCATTTT	CASGRELYSNQPQHF
NA	TRBJ2-5	TRBV6-1	TGTGCCAGCAGTGCCCGGCAGGGCCAAGAGACCCAGTACTTC	CASSARQGQETQYF
NA	TRBJ1-4	TRBV5-1	TGCGCCAGCAGCTTGGCCTTAGGCCCGGGGGGTGAAAAACTGTTTTTT	CASSLALGPGGEKLFF
TRBD2	TRBJ2-7	TRBV7-9	TGTGCCAGCAGCCTTCGACTAGCCCACGAGCAGTACTTC	CASSLRLAHEQYF
TRBD1	TRBJ1-1	TRBV5-1	TGCGCCAGCAGCTCGGGACAGGCGATGCCGAACACTGAAGCTTTCTTT	CASSSGQAMPNTEAFF
NA	TRBJ1-6	TRBV27	TGTGCCAGCAGTTATTTAGGGAGTAATTCACCCCTCCACTTT	CASSYLGSNSPLHF
TRBD1	TRBJ1-6	TRBV2	TGTGCCAGCAGTCTTGGACAGGTTTCGAATTCACCCCTCCACTTT	CASSLGQVSNSPLHF
NA	TRBJ2-7	TRBV7-6	TGTGCCAGCAGCTCCCGGGGCGGGACCGCGTTCTACGAGCAGTACTTC	CASSSRGGTAFYEQYF
NA	TRBJ2-6	TRBV2	TGTGCCAGCAGCCTGACATTCTCTGGGGCCAACGTCCTGACTTTC	CASSLTFSGANVLTF
TRBD2	TRBJ2-5	TRBV5-4	TGTGCCAGCAGCTTGGCGGGAGGGTCAGAGACCCAGTACTTC	CASSLAGGSETQYF
TRBD1	TRBJ1-3	TRBV9	TGTGCCAGCAGCGTAGCTGGGGGACAGATGGCTGGAAACACCATATATTTT	CASSVAGGQMAGNTIYF
TRBD2	TRBJ2-3	TRBV7-9	TGTGCCAGCAGTAAGGTTGATAGCGGGACTAGCACAGATACGCAGTATTTT	CASSKVDSGTSTDTQYF
NA	TRBJ2-7	TRBV7-9	TGTGCCAGCAGCTTAGAGATAGATTCCTACGAGCAGTACTTC	CASSLEIDSYEQYF
NA	TRBJ2-1	TRBV6-6	TGTGCCAGCAGTCCCTTCGCCTACAATGAGCAGTTCTTC	CASSPFAYNEQFF
TRBD2	TRBJ2-1	TRBV5-1	TGCGCCAGCAGCCAACGGACTAGCGGGGAGGGCAATGAGCAGTTCTTC	CASSQRTSGEGNEQFF
NA	TRBJ2-7	TRBV30	TGTGCCTGGACCCGCGCCTACGAGCAGTACTTC	CAWTRAYEQYF
NA	TRBJ2-7	TRBV4-1	TGCGCCAGCAGCCAATGGGCAGGTAGCGCCGCCTACGAGCAGTACTTC	CASSQWAGSAAYEQYF
NA	TRBJ2-5	TRBV19	TGTGCCAGTAGTATATCCTTTACGGGAGTGGGGATCCAGTACTTC	CASSISFTGVGIQYF
NA	TRBJ1-1	TRBV7-2	TGTGCCAGCAGCTTCAGGAGCCCCGGGACTAACACTGAAGCTTTCTTT	CASSFRSPGTNTEAFF
TRBD1	TRBJ1-1	TRBV19	TGTGCCAGTAGTATAGGTCGGACAGGGCTGAACACTGAAGCTTTCTTT	CASSIGRTGLNTEAFF
NA	TRBJ2-1	TRBV9	TGTGCCAGCAGCGTAGCTACTACGACTAGTAACAGACCCAGTGAGCAGTTCTTC	CASSVATTTSNRPSEQFF
NA	TRBJ2-2	TRBV9	TGTGCCAGCAGCGTTTGGGCCACTTCGAACACCGGGGAGCTGTTTTTT	CASSVWATSNTGELFF
NA	TRBJ1-2	TRBV19	TGTGCCAGTAGTATAGGCAGATATGATAACACCTTC	CASSIGRYDNTF
NA	TRBJ1-5	TRBV6-1	TGTGCCAGCAGTGAACCTTATAGCAATCAGCCCCAGCATTTT	CASSEPYSNQPQHF
NA	TRBJ1-5	TRBV6-1	TGTGCCAGCAGCCAAGGGTGGACAGATCAGCCCCAGCATTTT	CASSQGWTDQPQHF
TRBD2	TRBJ2-7	TRBV11-2	TGTGCCAGCAGCCTCGGGGGGAGTCCCTCCTACGAGCAGTACTTC	CASSLGGSPSYEQYF
TRBD1	TRBJ2-7	TRBV18	TGTGCCAGCTCACCTGGGACAGGGGTGTACGAGCAGTACTTC	CASSPGTGVYEQYF